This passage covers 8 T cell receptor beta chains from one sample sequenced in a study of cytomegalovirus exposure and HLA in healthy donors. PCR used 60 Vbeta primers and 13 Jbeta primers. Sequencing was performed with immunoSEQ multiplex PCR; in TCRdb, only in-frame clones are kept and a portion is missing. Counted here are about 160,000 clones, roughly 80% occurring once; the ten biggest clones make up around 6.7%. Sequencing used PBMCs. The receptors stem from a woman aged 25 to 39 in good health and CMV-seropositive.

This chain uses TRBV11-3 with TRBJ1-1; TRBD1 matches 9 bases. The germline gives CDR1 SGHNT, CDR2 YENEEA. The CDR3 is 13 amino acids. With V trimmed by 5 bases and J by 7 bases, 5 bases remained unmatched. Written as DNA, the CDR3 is TGTGCCAGCAGCATGGACAGGGGCGGTGAAGCTTTCTTT. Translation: CASSMDRGGEAFF.

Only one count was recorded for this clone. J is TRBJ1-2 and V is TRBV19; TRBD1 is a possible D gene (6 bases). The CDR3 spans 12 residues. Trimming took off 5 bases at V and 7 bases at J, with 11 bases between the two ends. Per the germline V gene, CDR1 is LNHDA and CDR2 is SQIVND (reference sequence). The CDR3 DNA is TGTGCCAGTAGTCTGAACAGGGCTGGCTACACCTTC. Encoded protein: CASSLNRAGYTF. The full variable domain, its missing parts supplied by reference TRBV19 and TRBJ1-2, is DGGITQSPKYLFRKEGQNVTLSCEQNLNHDAMYWYRQDPGQGLRLIYYSQIVNDFQKGDIAEGYSVSREKKESFPLTVTSAQKNPTAFYLCASSLNRAGYTFGSGTRLTVV.

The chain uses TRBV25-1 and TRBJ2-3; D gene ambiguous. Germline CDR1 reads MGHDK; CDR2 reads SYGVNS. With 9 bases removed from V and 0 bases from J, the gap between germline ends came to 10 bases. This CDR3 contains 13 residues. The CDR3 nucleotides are TGTGCCAGTACATACCCTAGCACAGATACGCAGTATTTT. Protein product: CASTYPSTDTQYF.

CDR3 sequence: CASRKDTGITEAFF. The CDR3 bases are TGCGCCAGCAGAAAAGACACGGGGATCACTGAAGCTTTCTTT. V and J are TRBV4-3 and TRBJ1-1; D gene ambiguous. Germline values: CDR1 LGHNA, CDR2 YSLEER. This CDR3 has 14 residues. The V end was cut by 6 bases, the J end by 4 bases, with 15 bases between.

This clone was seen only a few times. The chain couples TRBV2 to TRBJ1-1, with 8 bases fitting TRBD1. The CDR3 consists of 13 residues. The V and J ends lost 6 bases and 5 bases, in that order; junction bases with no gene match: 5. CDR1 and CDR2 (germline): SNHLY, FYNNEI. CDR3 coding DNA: TGTGCCAGCAGCCTGGACAGGGAGACTGAAGCTTTCTTT. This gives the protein CASSLDRETEAFF.

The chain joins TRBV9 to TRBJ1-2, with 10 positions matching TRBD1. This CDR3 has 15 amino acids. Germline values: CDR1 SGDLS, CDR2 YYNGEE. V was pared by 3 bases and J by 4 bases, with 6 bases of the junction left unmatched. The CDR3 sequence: CASSERTGGSYGYTF. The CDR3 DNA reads TGTGCCAGCAGCGAGAGGACAGGGGGATCCTATGGCTACACCTTC.

In DNA, the CDR3 is TGTGCCAGCAGCTCCGGACTAGCGGGGACGGTCGGGGAGCTGTTTTTT. This encodes CASSSGLAGTVGELFF. This chain uses TRBV11-3 with TRBJ2-2; TRBD2 matches 12 bases. CDR1 SGHNT and CDR2 YENEEA come from the germline V gene. V shed 4 bases, J shed 7 bases, and the junction held 7 bases outside the gene matches. CDR3 size: 16 residues.

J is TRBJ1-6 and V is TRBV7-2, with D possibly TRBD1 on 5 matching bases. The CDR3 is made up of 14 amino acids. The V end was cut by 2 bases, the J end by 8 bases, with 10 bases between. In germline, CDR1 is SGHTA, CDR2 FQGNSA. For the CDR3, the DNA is TGTGCCAGCAGCTTAACAGGTGCTTATTCACCCCTCCACTTT. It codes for CASSLTGAYSPLHF.